The subject of this entry is one T cell receptor beta chain. The table lists this clone with a few counts. There is no known antigen for this receptor. Base quality data are lacking; no much larger clone is found one base away. The donors were healthy, HIV-negative adults with no recently reported acute infections or vaccinations. Every donor was a Caucasian adult residing in Nashville, Tennessee, USA. CD4+ T cells were enriched by magnetic negative selection, after which naive cells were positively selected on CD45RA and the negative fraction was taken as the memory subset. Blood was obtained by leukapheresis, after which PBMCs were separated by Ficoll-Histopaque density gradient centrifugation and cryopreserved in liquid nitrogen vapor phase. Purity and quantity of every magnetically sorted T cell population were checked by analytical flow cytometry. Each sorted fraction had its genomic DNA isolated and then quantified by UV absorbance on a Nanodrop 2000c.

Using the deep immunoSEQ assay, multiplex PCR amplified TCR CDR3 regions from genomic DNA. Extracted genomic DNA from each cell subset was distributed evenly across all wells of several immunoSEQ 96-well plates, and each plate was treated as a replicate. For sorted subsets, 200 to 250 ng of genomic DNA, equivalent to roughly 30,000 T cell genomes, went into each replicate PCR. The purified libraries were quantified using a Qubit 3.0 fluorometer, sized with a Bioanalyzer 2100, and then quantified again using the KAPA Library Quantification kit. A separate single-read 150-cycle Illumina NextSeq 550 flow cell was used to sequence each immunoSEQ 96-well plate. As for the original processing: Because the immunoSEQ output held only junctional sequences and lacked quality scores, the filtering could not match the filtering applied to full-length reads. Sequences were annotated with PyIR, a Python wrapper for IgBLAST v1.9, and V/J genes and CDR3 were assigned using IMGT germline references. Reads were filtered out if the reads had weak V/J assignments (E-value above 1e-6), no CDR3, stop codons, out-of-frame junctions, or ambiguous translated residues. V3J clonotypes were defined as sequences sharing an identical inferred V gene, J gene, and CDR3 amino acid sequence. To compute the percentage overlap between repertoires, the number of shared unique clonotypes was divided by the size of the smaller repertoire. Repertoire richness was assessed with RTK rarefaction, the Chao1 estimator, and Recon v2.1 estimates of unobserved clonotypes. Generation probabilities were computed with OLGA for all TCRbeta clonotypes obtained by the gDNA method from several donors. Imported from immuneACCESS, the table was reduced by TCRdb to in-frame sequences with V and J called. These copies leave out some clones; in studies compared against another copy, an unresolved V gene accounts for under half, and the cause of the remainder is not known. That table is the source of V, J and clone size, and D and trimming were worked out from the DNA. This sample holds 2,500,000 or so clones; around 90% were observed only once. The ten largest account for approximately 0.4% of the sample.

These data belong to a study of shared clonotypes between healthy human individuals (TCRdb year 2020). Regarding the study in general: The cohort included three men and two women between 18 and 49 years of age. To increase sequencing depth and limit assay-specific biases, different laboratories used diverse techniques to prepare libraries and sequence TCR repertoires. For each donor, CD4 naive and CD4 memory were each given three plates, CD8 naive was given two plates, and CD8 memory was given one plate. Blood TCR repertoires of about five healthy adults were deeply sequenced to estimate repertoire size and the extent of clonotype sharing between individuals. Leukapheresis yielded between about 0.94 and 9.5 billion PBMCs per donor.

Results the study describes overall, beyond this receptor: Compared with non-shared clonotypes, the clonotypes found in all four sorted-subset donors had higher generation probabilities. Sampling was restricted to blood, and TCR repertoires in tissues likely differ from the TCR repertoires found in blood. Pairwise subsampling indicated that sequencing depth was expected to affect the degree of clonotype sharing among donors. Across a handful of donors, about 5% of naive CD4, more than 3% of naive CD8, approximately 2.5% of memory CD4, and approximately 0.4% of memory CD8 clonotypes were shared. Even with the large sequencing depth, rarefaction of the sorted-subset datasets indicated that sequencing was incomplete. Naive subsets generally had larger estimated clonotype richness than memory subsets. The genetic and exposure-history diversity represented was limited by the small number of donors.

Input material: naive CD4+ T cells from PBMCs. The cell subset or site label of this sample denotes: CD45RA+ positively selected. The receptor's source is a man between 18 and 29 years old in good health. Some clones in this sample may be carry-over from other donors' samples.

The CDR3 reads CASSQDYRGTEAFF. The sequenced DNA: TGTGCCAGCAGCCAAGATTACAGGGGCACTGAAGCTTTCTTT. The rearrangement joined TRBV4-2 to TRBJ1-1; the junction holds 7 bases that match TRBD1. Based on the germline V gene, the CDR1 and CDR2 sequences are LGHNA and YNFKEQ. Relative to germline, V is missing 0 bases and J is missing 4 bases, with 2 bases of the junction outside any gene match. The CDR3, cysteine through phenylalanine, is 14 amino acids long. The kept DNA is CDR3 alone, 42 bases in frame from the first base.